This entry is about one T cell receptor (beta chain). Its antigen remains unknown. Germline V gives CDR1 SGHTA, CDR2 FQGNSA. This CDR3 spans 14 amino acids. With V trimmed by 1 base and J by 9 bases, 6 bases remained unmatched. The sample is drawn from a study of coeliac disease. At the level of the study: Each coeliac patient was active, refractory type I, or diet-controlled.

Profiled with immunoSEQ multiplex PCR; TCRdb holds only in-frame clones, not every one. The data contain fewer than 5,000 clones, 65% to 80% of them singletons. Overall study findings and caveats: Intraepithelial and lamina propria fractions were not highly pure, so cross-contamination was possible.

The source is a woman under 30 with active celiac disease. The sequencing input was lamina propria lymphocytes from the gut. The rearrangement links TRBV7-2 to TRBJ2-1, with 7 bases that match TRBD1. In DNA form, the CDR3 reads TGTGCCAGCAGCTTAGTTCTAGGGGGCGGTGAGCAGTTCTTC. This codes for CASSLVLGGGEQFF.